The 30 T cell receptor beta chains reported below all come from one sample, sequenced in a study of blood T cell repertoires in COVID-19. Profiling relied on immunoSEQ multiplex PCR, and the TCRdb table lists in-frame clones only, not all of them. Of approximately 120,000 clones listed, around 85% were seen once; the top ten hold around 16%. The sequenced material came from peripheral blood. These receptors were obtained from a woman aged 45 to 65 who had recovered from COVID-19.

V gene TRBV12-3 or TRBV12-4 combines with J gene TRBJ2-1, with 8 bases matching TRBD2. The CDR3 covers 13 residues. V gave up 5 bases and J gave up 15 bases; unmatched junction bases: 12. The CDR3 sequence: CASSTGRGASRFF. CDR3 bases: TGTGCCAGCAGTACGGGGCGGGGGGCCAGTCGGTTCTTC.

A word on this clone: The junction shows a germline mismatch at one end, possibly a read error. This chain links TRBV7-9 with TRBJ2-7; perhaps TRBD1 as D (5 bases). This CDR3 has 11 amino acids. The germline CDR1 and CDR2 sequences are SEHNR and FQNEAQ (reference sequence). For the CDR3, the DNA is TGTGCCAGCAGCGACGACAGAGCTCTTCACTTC. Protein sequence: CASSDDRALHF.

V usage is TRBV30 and J usage is TRBJ1-3; no clear D. Germline CDR1 reads GTSNPN; CDR2 reads SVGIG (reference sequence). V was shortened by 3 bases and J by 8 bases, with 11 bases between the two germline ends. The CDR3 sequence is 12 residues long. The CDR3 region is CAWSPQIDTIYF. The DNA of the CDR3 is TGTGCCTGGAGCCCTCAAATAGACACCATATATTTT.

The V call is TRBV7-9, the J call TRBJ2-5; 8 nucleotides line up with TRBD2. Trimming at V came to 1 base and at J to 4 bases, leaving 5 bases not matched to a gene. CDR3 length: 15 amino acids. The V gene's germline CDR1 is SEHNR and CDR2 FQNEAQ (reference sequence). CDR3 DNA sequence: TGTGCCAGCAGCTTAGGCAGCGGGAGAGGAGAGACCCAGTACTTC. It codes for CASSLGSGRGETQYF.

This clone has a single count. V and J are TRBV6-6 and TRBJ1-1; TRBD1 aligns across 7 bases. Germline V gene sequence: CDR1 MNHNY, CDR2 SVGAGI (reference sequence). CDR3 length: 15 residues. V was clipped by 7 bases and J by 0 bases; unmatched bases: 8. The CDR3 DNA is TGTGCCAGCACCTACCCGGACAGGCTGAACACTGAAGCTTTCTTT. Encoded protein: CASTYPDRLNTEAFF.

This clone was picked up one time. V and J are TRBV3-1 (or the pseudogene TRBV3-2) and TRBJ1-1; no definite D call. The germline CDR1 and CDR2 sequences are LGHDT and YNNKEL (reference sequence). Trimming removed 0 bases at V and 4 bases at J, with 15 bases between. The CDR3 is 16 residues long. This chain's CDR3 is CASSQDIEPAGTEAFF. The CDR3 coding sequence is TGTGCCAGCAGCCAAGATATAGAACCCGCGGGCACTGAAGCTTTCTTT.

CDR3 amino acids: CASSPRPSGVMNTGELFF. The CDR3 DNA reads TGCGCCAGCAGCCCAAGGCCGTCAGGGGTCATGAACACCGGGGAGCTGTTTTTT. This chain links TRBV5-1 with TRBJ2-2, with D perhaps TRBD1 (6 bases). CDR1 and CDR2 (germline): SGHRS, YFSETQ. This CDR3 spans 18 amino acids. V was trimmed by 4 bases and J by 1 base, leaving 20 bases between them.

This clone has more than one count but fewer than ten. In DNA form, the CDR3 reads TGCGCCAGCAGCCCGGGACAGGGGTTGGACACCATATATTTT. This sequence encodes CASSPGQGLDTIYF. The chain carries TRBV10-1 and TRBJ1-3; 10 bases line up with TRBD1. Germline V CDR1 and CDR2: WNHNN, SYGVQD (reference sequence). This CDR3 contains 14 residues. J gave up 8 bases and V 6 bases, and 7 bases lay outside the gene matches.

The J gene is TRBJ2-2, the V gene TRBV7-9; 9 bases map to TRBD1. Trimming at V came to 5 bases and at J to 3 bases, leaving 7 bases not matched to a gene. The CDR3 sequence is 16 residues long. Germline CDR1 reads SEHNR; CDR2 reads FQNEAQ (reference sequence). The chain's CDR3 is CASSRGTGFYTGELFF. CDR3 sequence (DNA): TGTGCCAGCAGCCGAGGGACAGGGTTTTACACCGGGGAGCTGTTTTTT.

The chain carries TRBV7-9 and TRBJ2-1; a possible D gene is TRBD2 (5 bases). This CDR3 has 12 amino acids. Trimming removed 2 bases at V and 8 bases at J, with 7 bases between. Germline CDR1 and CDR2: SEHNR and FQNEAQ (reference sequence). CDR3 protein: CASSLRADEQFF. CDR3 nucleotides: TGTGCCAGCAGCTTAAGAGCGGATGAGCAGTTCTTC.

This clone was detected once. This chain links TRBV28 with TRBJ2-5, with a tentative D call TRBD1 (5 bases). This CDR3 is 12 amino acids long. Looked up from germline, CDR1 is MDHEN and CDR2 is SYDVKM. Trimming stripped 3 bases from V and 5 bases from J, with 7 bases between. This CDR3 reads CASSFRQETQYF. Here the CDR3 DNA reads TGTGCCAGCAGTTTCCGACAGGAGACCCAGTACTTC.

In this sample, this clone turned up a few times. The rearrangement links TRBV6-1 to TRBJ1-5; TRBD1 matches at 7 bases. Unmatched junction bases numbered 3, after V lost 3 bases and J lost 1 base. The CDR3 runs to 15 residues. Germline CDR1 and CDR2: MNHNS and SASEGT. The CDR3 DNA reads TGTGCCAGCAGTGATAACAGGGGCAGCAATCAGCCCCAGCATTTT. It yields the protein CASSDNRGSNQPQHF.

V is TRBV18 and J is TRBJ2-1; 9 nucleotides line up with TRBD2. The CDR3 covers 15 residues. With V trimmed by 3 bases and J by 14 bases, 14 bases remained unmatched. Germline values: CDR1 KGHSH, CDR2 LQKENI. In nucleotides, the CDR3 is TGTGCCAGCTCACCGGGTCTAGCGGGAATATCCATTGAGTTCTTC. Its translation: CASSPGLAGISIEFF.

The V and J genes are TRBV30 and TRBJ1-5; 7 bases match TRBD1. The V and J ends lost 2 bases and 7 bases, in that order; junction bases with no gene match: 5. CDR3 length equals 13 residues. Germline V gene data show CDR1 as GTSNPN and CDR2 as SVGIG (reference sequence). The CDR3 is CAWSRQGRQPQHF. For the CDR3, the DNA is TGTGCCTGGAGTAGACAGGGACGGCAGCCCCAGCATTTT.

The chain joins TRBV2 to TRBJ2-3; 10 positions agree with TRBD1. Looked up from germline, CDR1 is SNHLY and CDR2 is FYNNEI. The CDR3 is 13 residues long. Trimming took 6 bases from V and 4 from J; bases not matched to a gene: 1. As DNA, the CDR3 is TGTGCCAGCAGGGGACAGGGGTCAGATACGCAGTATTTT. It is translated as CASRGQGSDTQYF.

This clone was picked up one time. V is TRBV5-6 and J is TRBJ1-4, with 12 bases identical to TRBD1. Per germline, CDR1 SGHDT and CDR2 YYEEEE. CDR3 length: 16 amino acids. V dropped 5 bases and J dropped 7; count of bases not matched to a gene: 9. The CDR3 here is CASRPLGTGGSEKLFF. For the CDR3, the DNA is TGTGCCAGCAGGCCCCTCGGGACAGGGGGCAGTGAAAAACTGTTTTTT.

The rearrangement uses TRBV7-3 and TRBJ2-7; 9 bases match TRBD1. This CDR3 has 15 amino acids. V was clipped by 10 bases and J by 2 bases; unmatched bases: 12. Germline loops: CDR1 SGHTA, CDR2 FQGTGA. The CDR3 nucleotides are TGTGCCACCCTAAAGGGGGACAGGGCCCCCTACGAGCAGTACTTC. This encodes CATLKGDRAPYEQYF.

V is TRBV7-2 and J is TRBJ1-5, with no clear D. The CDR3 extends over 13 amino acids. CDR1 and CDR2 from the germline V gene are SGHTA and FQGNSA. V lost 2 bases and J 5 bases, leaving 7 bases between the germline ends. This chain's CDR3 is CASSLWRDQPQHF. In nucleotides, the CDR3 is TGTGCCAGCAGCTTATGGAGGGATCAGCCCCAGCATTTT.

The rearrangement uses TRBV6-5 and TRBJ2-7; TRBD1 might be the D (6 bases). This CDR3 is 14 amino acids long. The V and J ends lost 4 bases and 4 bases respectively, with 14 bases between them. Per the germline V gene, CDR1 is MNHEY and CDR2 is SVGAGI. DNA for the CDR3: TGTGCCAGCAGTTCAGAACAGGGCAAATACGAGCAGTACTTC. As protein: CASSSEQGKYEQYF.

The V call is TRBV6-5, the J call TRBJ2-2, with 7 bases matching TRBD1. Germline CDR1 is MNHEY and CDR2 is SVGAGI. The V gene end was trimmed by 6 bases and the J gene end by 3 bases; junction bases not matched to a gene: 4. The CDR3 is 14 amino acids. This CDR3 reads CASRTGEYTGELFF. DNA for the CDR3: TGTGCCAGCAGAACAGGGGAGTACACCGGGGAGCTGTTTTTT.

The rearrangement joins TRBV5-5 to TRBJ2-5; D uncertain. The V gene lost 4 bases and the J gene lost 4 bases, with 11 bases spanning the gap. This CDR3 comprises 13 residues. Germline CDR1 is SGHKS and CDR2 is YYEKEE (reference sequence). Written as DNA, the CDR3 is TGTGCCAGCAGCCGTAGTGGTGGAGAGACCCAGTACTTC. Translating it yields CASSRSGGETQYF.

V is TRBV25-1 and J is TRBJ2-3, with 9 nucleotides matching TRBD2. V lost 3 bases, J lost 2 bases, and 3 bases stayed unmatched. Per the germline V gene, CDR1 is MGHDK and CDR2 is SYGVNS. The CDR3 totals 15 residues. The CDR3 here is CASSDKREVTDTQYF. The CDR3 bases are TGTGCCAGCAGTGACAAGCGGGAGGTCACAGATACGCAGTATTTT.

The J gene is TRBJ1-4, the V gene TRBV6-5, with TRBD1 matching over 7 bases. Germline lookup yields CDR1 MNHEY and CDR2 SVGAGI. V was pared by 6 bases and J by 5 bases, with 9 bases of the junction left unmatched. This CDR3 has 15 amino acids. Here the CDR3 DNA reads TGTGCCAGCAGAGCTTCGAGGGACAGAAATGAAAAACTGTTTTTT. It yields the protein CASRASRDRNEKLFF.

The chain has TRBV3-1 (or the pseudogene TRBV3-2) and TRBJ1-1; weak D call: TRBD1 (5 bases). V was trimmed by 7 bases and J by 4 bases, leaving 13 bases between them. The CDR3 sequence is 13 residues long. Germline lookup yields CDR1 LGHDT and CDR2 YNNKEL (reference sequence). This CDR3 is CASTQGRSTEAFF. The CDR3 nucleotides are TGTGCCAGCACCCAGGGTCGGAGCACTGAAGCTTTCTTT.

In DNA, the CDR3 is TGCAGCGTTGTGAAGCTCTCTGGGGCCAACGTCCTGACTTTC. Its protein product is CSVVKLSGANVLTF. The chain is built from TRBV29-1 and TRBJ2-6, with D uncertain. CDR3 length: 14 residues. Germline CDR1 and CDR2: SQVTM and ANQGSEA. Trimming removed 4 bases at V and 0 bases at J, with 7 bases between.

This clone showed up just once. The chain couples TRBV27 to TRBJ2-1; tentatively, D is TRBD1 (5 bases). This CDR3 has 15 residues. Germline CDR1 MNHEY, CDR2 SMNVEV (reference sequence). Trimming took 7 bases from V and 4 from J, leaving 17 bases between them. The CDR3 nucleotides read TGTGCCAGCAACCCGTTAGGGGTAGGGTACAATGAGCAGTTCTTC. It translates to CASNPLGVGYNEQFF.

CDR3 protein: CAWRPGTSPPVRSYNEQFF. In DNA form, the CDR3 reads TGTGCCTGGCGCCCCGGGACTAGCCCTCCTGTGAGGTCCTACAATGAGCAGTTCTTC. The chain is built from TRBV30 and TRBJ2-1, with TRBD2 identical over 9 bases. Germline V gives CDR1 GTSNPN, CDR2 SVGIG (reference sequence). V was pared by 5 bases and J by 1 base, with 18 bases of the junction left unmatched. The CDR3 runs to 19 residues.

The chain employs TRBV2 and TRBJ2-2; the match to TRBD2 covers 8 bases. This CDR3 is built from 14 residues. V lost 9 bases and J lost 6; bases outside the gene matches: 9. From germline, CDR1 is SNHLY and CDR2 FYNNEI. The chain's CDR3 is CARAGTSNAGELFF. CDR3 bases: TGTGCCAGAGCCGGGACTAGTAACGCCGGGGAGCTGTTTTTT.

This chain connects TRBV7-2 to TRBJ1-2, with D uncertain. The germline V gene encodes CDR1 SGHTA and CDR2 FQGNSA. V was trimmed by 5 bases and J by 3 bases, leaving 16 bases between them. The CDR3 sequence is 15 residues long. For the CDR3, the DNA is TGTGCCAGCAGCCCCCAAGGAGGGCAGGACTATGGCTACACCTTC. Amino acid sequence: CASSPQGGQDYGYTF.

The chain uses TRBV7-2 and TRBJ2-1; 11 nucleotides agree with TRBD2. Per the germline V gene, CDR1 is SGHTA and CDR2 is FQGNSA. The CDR3 runs 16 residues. V was clipped by 4 bases and J by 2 bases; unmatched bases: 4. CDR3 residues: CASSSFSGRAYNEQFF. The DNA of the CDR3 is TGTGCCAGCAGCTCTTTTAGCGGGAGGGCCTACAATGAGCAGTTCTTC.